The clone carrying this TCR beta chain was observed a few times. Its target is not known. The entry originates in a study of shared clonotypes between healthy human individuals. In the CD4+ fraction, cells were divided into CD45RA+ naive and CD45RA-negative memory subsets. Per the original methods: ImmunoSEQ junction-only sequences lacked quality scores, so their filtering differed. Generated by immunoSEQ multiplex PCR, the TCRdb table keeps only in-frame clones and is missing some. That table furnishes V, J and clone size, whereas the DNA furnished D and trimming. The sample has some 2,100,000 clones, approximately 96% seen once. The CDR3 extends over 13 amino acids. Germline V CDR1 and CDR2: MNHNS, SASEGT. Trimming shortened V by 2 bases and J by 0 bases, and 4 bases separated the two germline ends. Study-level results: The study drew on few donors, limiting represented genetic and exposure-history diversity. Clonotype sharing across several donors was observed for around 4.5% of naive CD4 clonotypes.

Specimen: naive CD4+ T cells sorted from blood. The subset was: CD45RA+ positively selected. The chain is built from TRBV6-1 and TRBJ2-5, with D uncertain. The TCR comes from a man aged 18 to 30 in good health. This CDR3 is CASSEQNQETQYF. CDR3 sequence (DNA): TGTGCCAGCAGTGAACAGAACCAAGAGACCCAGTACTTC.